This TCR beta chain appears in the sequencing data of a study of T cell responses to AZD1222 COVID-19 vaccine. About the research overall: Second-dose groups at about 4 or about 12 weeks were pooled. Study-level results: Females made up more of the donors, who were largely white British, and clonal diversity may have come out too low. The breadth and depth of Spike-specific TCRs increased once two AZD1222 doses had been given. Across spike, vaccine-associated CD4 TCRs were found, dominant at 160-218 and 743-854.

Notes on this clone: The target antigen is unknown. Relative to the germline gene, one junction end is altered; a read error may explain this.

Libraries were prepared by immunoSEQ multiplex PCR; TCRdb keeps only in-frame clonotypes and omits some of them. The sample has 87,000 or so clones, around 90% seen once; the top ten hold over 7.5%. This CDR3 is 13 amino acids long. Per germline, CDR1 SGHRS and CDR2 YFSETQ. This TCR came from an adult in good health. The chain recombines TRBV5-1 with TRBJ1-2; 7 bases line up with TRBD1. The sample in question was peripheral blood, obtained on day 0 of AZD1222 vaccination. CDR3 protein: CASSPYEEGARAF. The DNA of the CDR3 is TGCGCCAGCAGTCCATACGAGGAGGGGGCAAGGGCCTTC.